This is a list of T cell receptor beta chains from one sample in a study of cytomegalovirus exposure and HLA in healthy donors. Some clones are missing from TCRdb's copy, which holds only in-frame ones; the method was immunoSEQ multiplex PCR. The sample lists 150,000 or so clones; approximately 86% were seen once. Material: PBMCs. These receptors were collected from a man younger than 35 in good health and CMV-seropositive. CDR3s include the opening cysteine and the closing phenylalanine or tryptophan. The D gene is left open where the match is weak. Clone size is shown for a subset of rows, as once, few, many or a class of expanded clone.

d_call clone_size j_call v_call cdr3_aa cdr3_nt
- - TRBJ1-1 TRBV29-1 CSITGGGMNTEAFF TGCAGCATAACTGGGGGGGGAATGAACACTGAAGCTTTCTTT
- - TRBJ1-2 TRBV4-3 CASSPRHGQSQLYGYTF TGCGCCAGCAGTCCCAGACACGGACAGTCCCAATTATATGGCTACACCTTC
TRBD2 - TRBJ2-3 TRBV29-1 CSEKTSGGRTQYF TGCAGCGAAAAGACTAGCGGGGGGCGTACGCAGTATTTT
- - TRBJ1-2 TRBV4-3 CASSQDRGATTSYGYTF TGCGCCAGCAGCCAAGATCGAGGAGCCACTACAAGCTATGGCTACACCTTC
- - TRBJ2-7 TRBV6-5 CASRPLTESYEQYF TGTGCCAGCCGACCCTTGACAGAATCGTACGAGCAGTACTTC
- - TRBJ2-5 TRBV5-1 CASSLAREKETQYF TGCGCCAGCAGCTTGGCGCGGGAAAAAGAGACCCAGTACTTC
TRBD1 once TRBJ2-7 TRBV5-8 CASTPGQGYEQYF TGTGCCAGCACCCCCGGACAGGGTTACGAGCAGTACTTC
TRBD2 - TRBJ2-2 TRBV19 CASSTSGRAGELFF TGTGCCAGTAGTACTAGCGGGAGGGCCGGGGAGCTGTTTTTT
- - TRBJ2-7 TRBV7-2 CASSSSSYEQYF TGTGCCAGCAGCTCCAGCTCCTACGAGCAGTACTTC
TRBD1 - TRBJ1-1 TRBV19 CASRSQGAGEAFF TGTGCCAGTAGGAGTCAGGGGGCCGGTGAAGCTTTCTTT
- few TRBJ1-2 TRBV30 CAWSSGGLVGYTF TGTGCCTGGAGTTCTGGGGGACTGGTTGGCTACACCTTC
- - TRBJ2-2 TRBV6-5 CASKGVGSDTGELFF TGTGCCAGCAAAGGGGTCGGGAGTGATACCGGGGAGCTGTTTTTT
TRBD2 - TRBJ2-3 TRBV4-3 CASSQDQGLAYPDTQYF TGCGCCAGCAGCCAAGATCAGGGACTAGCCTACCCAGATACGCAGTATTTT
- - TRBJ1-6 TRBV6-6 CASSFLDLEGNSPLHF TGTGCCAGCAGTTTCCTAGACCTGGAGGGTAATTCACCCCTCCACTTT
- - TRBJ2-1 TRBV6-5 CASSYQGFPPRNEQFF TGTGCCAGCAGTTACCAGGGATTCCCGCCACGTAATGAGCAGTTCTTC
- - TRBJ1-1 TRBV5-6 CASSLLQGWNTEAFF TGTGCCAGCAGCTTGTTGCAGGGCTGGAACACTGAAGCTTTCTTT
TRBD1 - TRBJ2-7 TRBV9 CASSALGTGFDEQYF TGTGCCAGCAGCGCGCTAGGGACAGGGTTTGACGAGCAGTACTTC
- - TRBJ2-2 TRBV5-1 CASSSDGGNTGELFF TGCGCCAGCAGCTCGGACGGAGGGAACACCGGGGAGCTGTTTTTT
- - TRBJ1-1 TRBV2 CASSIKRDGYTEAFF TGTGCCAGCAGTATCAAGCGGGACGGATACACTGAAGCTTTCTTT
- few TRBJ1-2 TRBV2 CASSIRANYGYTF TGTGCCAGCAGCATCAGGGCGAACTATGGCTACACCTTC
TRBD2 - TRBJ2-7 TRBV7-2 CASSETSGPLKQYF TGTGCCAGCAGCGAGACTAGCGGCCCCCTCAAGCAGTACTTC
- - TRBJ1-1 TRBV10-2 CASSKGEYEAFF TGCGCCAGCAGTAAAGGGGAATATGAAGCTTTCTTT
TRBD1 - TRBJ2-4 TRBV18 CASSPRQGKNIQYF TGTGCCAGCTCTCCGAGACAGGGCAAAAACATTCAGTACTTC
TRBD1 - TRBJ1-2 TRBV6-6 CASSQGGRSDGYTF TGTGCCAGCAGTCAGGGGGGTCGTAGCGATGGCTACACCTTC
TRBD1 - TRBJ1-2 TRBV30 CAWQDRGLGYGYTF TGTGCCTGGCAAGACAGGGGCCTAGGGTATGGCTACACCTTC
TRBD2 - TRBJ2-5 TRBV5-4 CASSLGGGETQYF TGTGCCAGCAGCTTGGGGGGAGGGGAGACCCAGTACTTC
- - TRBJ2-5 TRBV6-5 CASRSKETQYF TGTGCCAGCAGGTCAAAAGAGACCCAGTACTTC
- - TRBJ2-1 TRBV5-1 CASSWANEQFF TGCGCCAGCAGCTGGGCGAATGAGCAGTTCTTC
- - TRBJ2-3 TRBV5-4 CASSLGGGSTDTQYF TGTGCCAGCAGCTTAGGGGGGGGGAGCACAGATACGCAGTATTTT
- - TRBJ2-7 TRBV10-3 CATGDGGYEQYF TGTGCCACGGGGGATGGGGGCTACGAGCAGTACTTC
TRBD1 - TRBJ2-1 TRBV7-8 CASSLLGGGEQFF TGTGCCAGCAGCTTATTAGGGGGCGGTGAGCAGTTCTTC
- - TRBJ2-7 TRBV14 CASSSFGLGDASYEQYF TGTGCCAGCAGCTCGTTCGGCCTAGGGGATGCCTCCTACGAGCAGTACTTC
- - TRBJ2-7 TRBV4-1 CASSQAAFTGEQYF TGCGCCAGCAGCCAGGCCGCATTTACGGGGGAGCAGTACTTC
- - TRBJ1-2 TRBV6-4 CASSETGNEGYTF TGTGCCAGCAGTGAGACAGGAAACGAGGGCTACACCTTC
- - TRBJ2-1 TRBV5-6 CASKGRGKNNEQFF TGTGCCAGTAAAGGGCGGGGAAAAAACAATGAGCAGTTCTTC
TRBD1 - TRBJ2-7 TRBV4-3 CASSHSPGQGSYEQYF TGCGCCAGCAGCCATAGTCCGGGACAGGGATCCTACGAGCAGTACTTC
TRBD1 once TRBJ2-3 TRBV19 CASSTSGTGGVTDTQYF TGTGCCAGTAGTACCTCTGGGACAGGGGGCGTCACAGATACGCAGTATTTT
- - TRBJ1-1 TRBV6-5 CASSYMTPGGNTEAFF TGTGCCAGCAGTTACATGACCCCGGGGGGGAACACTGAAGCTTTCTTT
- - TRBJ1-6 TRBV25-1 CASSESPGPNSPLHF TGTGCCAGCAGTGAATCGCCAGGCCCTAATTCACCCCTCCACTTT
TRBD1 - TRBJ2-7 TRBV5-6 CASSYGTGFYEQYF TGTGCCAGCAGCTACGGGACAGGGTTCTACGAGCAGTACTTC
- once TRBJ1-1 TRBV7-9 CASSPREGNTEAFF TGTGCCAGCAGCCCGAGGGAGGGGAACACTGAAGCTTTCTTT
TRBD1 - TRBJ1-1 TRBV25-1 CASSGPNRGRVNTEAFF TGTGCCAGCAGTGGGCCCAACAGGGGGCGAGTGAACACTGAAGCTTTCTTT
- few TRBJ1-5 TRBV2 CASSEARGAQPQHF TGTGCCAGCAGTGAAGCGCGAGGAGCTCAGCCCCAGCATTTT
TRBD1 - TRBJ1-1 TRBV4-1 CASSLSRPGQANTEAFF TGCGCCAGCAGCCTTTCCAGACCTGGACAGGCGAACACTGAAGCTTTCTTT
- once TRBJ1-4 TRBV18 CASSKQSRDEKLFF TGTGCCAGCTCAAAACAAAGCAGGGATGAAAAACTGTTTTTT
- - TRBJ2-1 TRBV7-9 CASSFINEQFF TGTGCCAGCAGCTTTATCAATGAGCAGTTCTTC
- - TRBJ1-1 TRBV28 CASSLPPGHEAFF TGTGCCAGCAGTTTACCCCCCGGACACGAAGCTTTCTTT